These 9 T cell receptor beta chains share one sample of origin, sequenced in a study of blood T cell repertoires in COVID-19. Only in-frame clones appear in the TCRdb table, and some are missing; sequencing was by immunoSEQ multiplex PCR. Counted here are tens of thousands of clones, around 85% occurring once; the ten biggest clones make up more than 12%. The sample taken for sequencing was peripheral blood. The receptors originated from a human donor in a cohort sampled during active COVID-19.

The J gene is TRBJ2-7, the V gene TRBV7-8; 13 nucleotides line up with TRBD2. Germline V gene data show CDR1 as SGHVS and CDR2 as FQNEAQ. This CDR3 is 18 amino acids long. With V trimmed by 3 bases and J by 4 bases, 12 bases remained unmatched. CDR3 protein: CASSFGTSGIGRAYEQYF. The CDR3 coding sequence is TGTGCCAGCAGCTTCGGGACTAGCGGGATCGGGAGGGCATACGAGCAGTACTTC.

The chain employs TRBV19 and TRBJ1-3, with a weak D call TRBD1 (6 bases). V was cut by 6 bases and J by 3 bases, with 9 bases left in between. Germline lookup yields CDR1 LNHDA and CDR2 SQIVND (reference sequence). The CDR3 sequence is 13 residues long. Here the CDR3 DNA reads TGTGCCAGTAGACAGGGCGGTGGAAACACCATATATTTT. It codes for CASRQGGGNTIYF.

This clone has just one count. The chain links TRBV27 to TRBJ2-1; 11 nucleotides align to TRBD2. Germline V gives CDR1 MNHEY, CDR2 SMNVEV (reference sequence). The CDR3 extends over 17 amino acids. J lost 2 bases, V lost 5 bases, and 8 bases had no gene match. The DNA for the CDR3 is TGTGCCAGCAGTACGCGGACTAGCGGGCCGGCCTACAATGAGCAGTTCTTC. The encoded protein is CASSTRTSGPAYNEQFF.

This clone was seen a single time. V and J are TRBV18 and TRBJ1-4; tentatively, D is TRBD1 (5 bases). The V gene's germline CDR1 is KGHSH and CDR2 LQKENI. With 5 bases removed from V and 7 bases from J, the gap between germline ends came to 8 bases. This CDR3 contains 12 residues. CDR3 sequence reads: CASSGGAEKLFF. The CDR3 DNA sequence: TGTGCCAGCTCAGGTGGGGCTGAAAAACTGTTTTTT. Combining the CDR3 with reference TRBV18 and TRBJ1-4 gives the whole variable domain NAGVMQNPRHLVRRRGQEARLRCSPMKGHSHVYWYRQLPEEGLKFMVYLQKENIIDESGMPKERFSAEFPKEGPSILRIQQVVRGDSAAYFCASSGGAEKLFFGSGTQLSVL.

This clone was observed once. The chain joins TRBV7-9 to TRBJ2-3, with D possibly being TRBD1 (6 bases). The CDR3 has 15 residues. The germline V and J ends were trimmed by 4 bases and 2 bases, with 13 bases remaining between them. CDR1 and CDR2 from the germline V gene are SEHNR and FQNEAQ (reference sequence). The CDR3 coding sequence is TGTGCCAGCAGCTACGGACAGATCCTCACAGATACGCAGTATTTT. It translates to CASSYGQILTDTQYF.

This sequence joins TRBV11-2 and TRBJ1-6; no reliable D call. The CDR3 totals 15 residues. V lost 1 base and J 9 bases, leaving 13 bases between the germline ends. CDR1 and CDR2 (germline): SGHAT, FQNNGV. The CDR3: CASSLGRHQTSPLHF. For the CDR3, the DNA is TGTGCCAGCAGCTTAGGCAGACACCAGACTTCACCCCTCCACTTT.

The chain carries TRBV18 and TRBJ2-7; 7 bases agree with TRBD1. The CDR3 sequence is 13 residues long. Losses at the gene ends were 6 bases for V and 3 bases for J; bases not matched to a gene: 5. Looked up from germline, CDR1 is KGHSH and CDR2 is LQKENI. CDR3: CASSPTGHYEQYF. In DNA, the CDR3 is TGTGCCAGCTCTCCGACAGGGCACTACGAGCAGTACTTC. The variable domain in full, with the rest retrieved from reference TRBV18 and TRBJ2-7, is NAGVMQNPRHLVRRRGQEARLRCSPMKGHSHVYWYRQLPEEGLKFMVYLQKENIIDESGMPKERFSAEFPKEGPSILRIQQVVRGDSAAYFCASSPTGHYEQYFGPGTRLTVT.

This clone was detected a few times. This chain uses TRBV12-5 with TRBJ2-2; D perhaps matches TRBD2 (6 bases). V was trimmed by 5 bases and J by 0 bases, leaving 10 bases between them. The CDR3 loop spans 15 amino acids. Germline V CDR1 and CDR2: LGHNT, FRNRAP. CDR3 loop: CASGPPGANTGELFF. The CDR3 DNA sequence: TGTGCTAGTGGTCCCCCGGGAGCGAACACCGGGGAGCTGTTTTTT.

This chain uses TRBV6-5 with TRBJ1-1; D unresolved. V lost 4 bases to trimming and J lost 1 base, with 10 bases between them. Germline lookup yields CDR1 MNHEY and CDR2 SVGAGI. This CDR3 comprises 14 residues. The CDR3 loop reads CASSSVRRNTEAFF. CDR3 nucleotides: TGTGCCAGCAGTTCTGTCCGTAGGAACACTGAAGCTTTCTTT.